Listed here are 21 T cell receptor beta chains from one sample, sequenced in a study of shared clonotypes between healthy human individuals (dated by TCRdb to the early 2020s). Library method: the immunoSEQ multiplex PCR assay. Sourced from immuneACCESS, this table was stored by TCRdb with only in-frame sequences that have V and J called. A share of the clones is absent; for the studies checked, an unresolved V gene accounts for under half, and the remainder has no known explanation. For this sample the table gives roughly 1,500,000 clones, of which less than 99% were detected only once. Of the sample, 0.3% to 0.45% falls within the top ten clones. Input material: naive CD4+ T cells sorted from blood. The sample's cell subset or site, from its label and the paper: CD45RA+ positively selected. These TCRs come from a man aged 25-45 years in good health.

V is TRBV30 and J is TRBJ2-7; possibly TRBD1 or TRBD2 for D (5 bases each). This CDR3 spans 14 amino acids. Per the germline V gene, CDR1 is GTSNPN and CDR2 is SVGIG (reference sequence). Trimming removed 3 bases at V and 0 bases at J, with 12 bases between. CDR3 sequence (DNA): TGTGCCTGGAGAATTGGGACGGGCTCCTACGAGCAGTACTTC. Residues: CAWRIGTGSYEQYF.

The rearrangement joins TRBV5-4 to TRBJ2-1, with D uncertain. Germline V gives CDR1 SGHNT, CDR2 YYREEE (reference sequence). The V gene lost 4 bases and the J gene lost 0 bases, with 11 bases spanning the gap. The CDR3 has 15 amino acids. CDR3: CASSQEKSSYNEQFF. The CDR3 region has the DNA TGTGCCAGCAGCCAGGAGAAGAGCTCCTACAATGAGCAGTTCTTC.

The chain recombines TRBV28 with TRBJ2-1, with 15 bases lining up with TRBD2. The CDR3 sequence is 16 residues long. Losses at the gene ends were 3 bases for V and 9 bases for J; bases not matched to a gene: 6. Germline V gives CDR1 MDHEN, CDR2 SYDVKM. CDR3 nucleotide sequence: TGTGCCAGCAGTTTCCCGGGACTAGCGGGAGGAGGTGAGCAGTTCTTC. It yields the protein CASSFPGLAGGGEQFF.

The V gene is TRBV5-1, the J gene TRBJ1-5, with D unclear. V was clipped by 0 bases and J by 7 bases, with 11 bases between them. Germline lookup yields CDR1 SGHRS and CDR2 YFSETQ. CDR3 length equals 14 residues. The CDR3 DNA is TGCGCCAGCAGCTTGGACGGGGTCGGCCAGCCCCAGCATTTT. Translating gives CASSLDGVGQPQHF.

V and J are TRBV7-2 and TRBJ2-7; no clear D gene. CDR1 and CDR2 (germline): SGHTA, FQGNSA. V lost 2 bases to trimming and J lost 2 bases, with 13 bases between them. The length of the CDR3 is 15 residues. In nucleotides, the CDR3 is TGTGCCAGCAGCTTATCACCCCTCGGCACCTACGAGCAGTACTTC. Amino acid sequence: CASSLSPLGTYEQYF.

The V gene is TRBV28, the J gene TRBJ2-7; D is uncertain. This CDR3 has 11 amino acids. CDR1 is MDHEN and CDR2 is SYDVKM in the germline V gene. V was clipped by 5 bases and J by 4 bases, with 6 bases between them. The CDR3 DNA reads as TGTGCCAGCAGTACAGTGTACGAGCAGTACTTC. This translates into CASSTVYEQYF.

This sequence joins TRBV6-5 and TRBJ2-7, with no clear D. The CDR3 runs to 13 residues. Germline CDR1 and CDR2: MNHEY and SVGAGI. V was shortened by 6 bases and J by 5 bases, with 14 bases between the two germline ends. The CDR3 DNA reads TGTGCCAGCAGCCACTCCTTTCGGGACGAGCAGTACTTC. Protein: CASSHSFRDEQYF.

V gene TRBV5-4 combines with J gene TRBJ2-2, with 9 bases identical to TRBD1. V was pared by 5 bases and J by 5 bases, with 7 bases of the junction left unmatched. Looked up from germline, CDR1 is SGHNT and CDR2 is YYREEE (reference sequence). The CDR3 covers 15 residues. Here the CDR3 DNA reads TGTGCCAGCAGTTGGGGACAGGGTAGGACCGGGGAGCTGTTTTTT. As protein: CASSWGQGRTGELFF.

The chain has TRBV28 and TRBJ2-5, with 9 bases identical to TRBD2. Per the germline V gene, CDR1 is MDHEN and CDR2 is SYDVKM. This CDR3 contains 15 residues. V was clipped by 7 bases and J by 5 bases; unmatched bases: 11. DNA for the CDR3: TGTGCCAGCACCCCCTCAGCGGGAGGTGGGGAGACCCAGTACTTC. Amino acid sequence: CASTPSAGGGETQYF.

The CDR3 DNA follows: TGTGCCAGCAGCCCCGGACAGTACACAGATACGCAGTATTTT. Translating gives CASSPGQYTDTQYF. The chain carries TRBV7-3 and TRBJ2-3, with a weak D call TRBD1 (6 bases). The CDR3 length is 14 residues. Germline loops: CDR1 SGHTA, CDR2 FQGTGA. Trimming removed 5 bases at V and 2 bases at J, with 11 bases between.

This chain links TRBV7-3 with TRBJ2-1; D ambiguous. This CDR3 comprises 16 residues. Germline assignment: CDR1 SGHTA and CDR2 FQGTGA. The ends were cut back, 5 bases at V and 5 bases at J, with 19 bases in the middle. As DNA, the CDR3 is TGTGCCAGCAGCCCTCGGGTGACTCTAGACCACAATGAGCAGTTCTTC. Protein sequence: CASSPRVTLDHNEQFF. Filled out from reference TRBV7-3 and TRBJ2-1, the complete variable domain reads GAGVSQTPSNKVTEKGKYVELRCDPISGHTALYWYRQSLGQGPEFLIYFQGTGAADDSGLPNDRFFAVRPEGSVSTLKIQRTERGDSAVYLCASSPRVTLDHNEQFFGPGTRLTVL.

CDR3 amino acids: CASSGNGFGYEQYF. The CDR3 DNA sequence: TGTGCCAGCAGTGGCAACGGGTTTGGTTACGAGCAGTACTTC. The genes are TRBV2 and TRBJ2-7; the D is unclear. With 4 bases removed from V and 4 bases from J, the gap between germline ends came to 14 bases. The CDR3 length is 14 residues. Germline loops: CDR1 SNHLY, CDR2 FYNNEI.

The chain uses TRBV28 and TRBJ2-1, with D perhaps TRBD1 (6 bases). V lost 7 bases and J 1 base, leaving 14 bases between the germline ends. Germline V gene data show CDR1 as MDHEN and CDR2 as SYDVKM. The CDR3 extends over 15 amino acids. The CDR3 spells CASIRRGNSYNEQFF. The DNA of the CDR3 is TGTGCCAGCATCCGCAGGGGAAATTCCTACAATGAGCAGTTCTTC.

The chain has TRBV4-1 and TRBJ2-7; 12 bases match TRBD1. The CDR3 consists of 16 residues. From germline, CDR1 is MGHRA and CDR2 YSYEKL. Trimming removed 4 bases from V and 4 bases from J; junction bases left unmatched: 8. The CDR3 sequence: CASSRTGTGGMYEQYF. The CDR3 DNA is TGCGCCAGCAGCCGAACCGGGACAGGGGGCATGTACGAGCAGTACTTC.

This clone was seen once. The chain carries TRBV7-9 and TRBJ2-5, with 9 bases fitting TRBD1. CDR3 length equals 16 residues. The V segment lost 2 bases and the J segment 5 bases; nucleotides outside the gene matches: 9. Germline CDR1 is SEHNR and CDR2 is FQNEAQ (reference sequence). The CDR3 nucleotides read TGTGCCAGCAGCTTACTTACCGGGACAGGGTCGGAGACCCAGTACTTC. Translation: CASSLLTGTGSETQYF.

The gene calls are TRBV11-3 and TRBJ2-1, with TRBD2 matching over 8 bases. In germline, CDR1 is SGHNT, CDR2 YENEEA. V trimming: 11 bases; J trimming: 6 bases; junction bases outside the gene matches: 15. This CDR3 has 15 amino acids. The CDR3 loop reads CAPRSSGMRGNEQFF. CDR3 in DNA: TGTGCCCCCAGGAGTAGCGGGATGAGGGGCAATGAGCAGTTCTTC.

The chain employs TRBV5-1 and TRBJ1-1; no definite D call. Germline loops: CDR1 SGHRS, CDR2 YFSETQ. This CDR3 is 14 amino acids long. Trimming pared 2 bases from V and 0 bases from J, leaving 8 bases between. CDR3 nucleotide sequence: TGCGCCAGCAGCTTTAAGGATATGAACACTGAAGCTTTCTTT. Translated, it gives CASSFKDMNTEAFF.

CDR3 in DNA: TGTGCCAGCAGCGGACTAGCGGGAGGGAAGGATACGCAGTATTTT. Amino acids: CASSGLAGGKDTQYF. This chain joins TRBV6-4 and TRBJ2-3; 15 bases agree with TRBD2. The CDR3 contains 15 residues. Germline V gives CDR1 MRHNA, CDR2 SNTAGT. V dropped 6 bases and J dropped 6; count of bases not matched to a gene: 4.

In DNA form, the CDR3 reads TGTGCCAGCAGCAAAGACATGCGGGTAAACACTGAAGCTTTCTTT. Residues: CASSKDMRVNTEAFF. The rearrangement uses TRBV7-8 and TRBJ1-1; D remains ambiguous. The CDR3 sequence is 15 residues long. The germline CDR1 and CDR2 sequences are SGHVS and FQNEAQ. Trimming stripped 5 bases from V and 2 bases from J, with 15 bases between.

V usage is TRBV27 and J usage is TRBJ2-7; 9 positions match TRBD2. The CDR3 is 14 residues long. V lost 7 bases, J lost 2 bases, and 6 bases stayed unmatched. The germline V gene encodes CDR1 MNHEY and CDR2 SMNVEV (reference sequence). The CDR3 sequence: CASIGLAGTYEQYF. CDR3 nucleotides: TGTGCCAGCATCGGGCTAGCGGGGACCTACGAGCAGTACTTC.

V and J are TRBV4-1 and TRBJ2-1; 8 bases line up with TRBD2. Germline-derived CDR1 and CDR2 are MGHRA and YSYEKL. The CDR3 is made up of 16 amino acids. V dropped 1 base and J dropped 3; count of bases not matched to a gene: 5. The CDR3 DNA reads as TGCGCCAGCAGCCAAGGGACTAGCCGGTTCTACAATGAGCAGTTCTTC. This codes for CASSQGTSRFYNEQFF.